This is a list of T cell receptor beta chains from one sample in a study of blood T cell repertoires in COVID-19. The data were produced by immunoSEQ multiplex PCR, yet TCRdb's version contains in-frame clones alone and is incomplete. The sample lists under 300,000 clones, 70% to 90% seen once, with around 0.98% in the top ten. The sample taken for sequencing was peripheral blood. These receptors originate from a woman in her 40s who had recovered from COVID-19. The CDR3 runs from the conserved cysteine through the conserved F or W. D genes are given only for firm matches. For some rows the clone size is stated as once, few or many, or as a class when expanded; others skip it.

j_call clone_size v_call d_call cdr3_nt cdr3_aa
TRBJ2-5 - TRBV5-6 - TGTGCCAGCAGCTTGGCCCGCCTAGCAGCGGAGACCCAGTACTTC CASSLARLAAETQYF
TRBJ2-7 - TRBV30 TRBD1 TGTGCCTGGAGTGTAGGTGGGACAGGGGGCGGCGAGCAGTACTTC CAWSVGGTGGGEQYF
TRBJ2-2 - TRBV3-1/TRBV3-2 TRBD2 TGTGCCAGCAGCCTAGTTAGCGGGCGGAACACCGGGGAGCTGTTTTTT CASSLVSGRNTGELFF
TRBJ1-1 - TRBV5-6 - TGTGCCAGCAGCTCTCGGTCTGAAGCTTTCTTT CASSSRSEAFF
TRBJ2-2 - TRBV11-3 - TGTGCCAGCAGCTTCCCCTCCGGGGGTAGCACCGGGGAGCTGTTTTTT CASSFPSGGSTGELFF
TRBJ2-1 - TRBV11-3 TRBD2 TGTGCCAGCAGCTTAGTGGGGGGGATGGGTGAGCAGTTCTTC CASSLVGGMGEQFF
TRBJ1-2 - TRBV2 - TGTGCCAGCGGCCGGACACGGCTGAACTATGGCTACACCTTC CASGRTRLNYGYTF
TRBJ1-3 - TRBV12-3/TRBV12-4 - TGTGCCAGCAGTTTTCGGAACACCATATATTTT CASSFRNTIYF
TRBJ1-1 once TRBV11-2 - TGTGCCAGCAGCTTAGCCCGCCGGGGGGCTTTCTTT CASSLARRGAFF
TRBJ1-5 - TRBV7-6 - TGTGCCAGCAGCCGGGGTACAGATAGCAATCAGCCCCAGCATTTT CASSRGTDSNQPQHF
TRBJ2-3 - TRBV4-2 TRBD2 TGTGCCAGCAGCCAAGGGCCCCCTCGCGGGAGGACAGATACGCAGTATTTT CASSQGPPRGRTDTQYF
TRBJ2-1 - TRBV5-4 TRBD2 TGTGCCAGCAGCTTGGCCTCGGGACTAGCGGGAGACAATGAGCAGTTCTTC CASSLASGLAGDNEQFF